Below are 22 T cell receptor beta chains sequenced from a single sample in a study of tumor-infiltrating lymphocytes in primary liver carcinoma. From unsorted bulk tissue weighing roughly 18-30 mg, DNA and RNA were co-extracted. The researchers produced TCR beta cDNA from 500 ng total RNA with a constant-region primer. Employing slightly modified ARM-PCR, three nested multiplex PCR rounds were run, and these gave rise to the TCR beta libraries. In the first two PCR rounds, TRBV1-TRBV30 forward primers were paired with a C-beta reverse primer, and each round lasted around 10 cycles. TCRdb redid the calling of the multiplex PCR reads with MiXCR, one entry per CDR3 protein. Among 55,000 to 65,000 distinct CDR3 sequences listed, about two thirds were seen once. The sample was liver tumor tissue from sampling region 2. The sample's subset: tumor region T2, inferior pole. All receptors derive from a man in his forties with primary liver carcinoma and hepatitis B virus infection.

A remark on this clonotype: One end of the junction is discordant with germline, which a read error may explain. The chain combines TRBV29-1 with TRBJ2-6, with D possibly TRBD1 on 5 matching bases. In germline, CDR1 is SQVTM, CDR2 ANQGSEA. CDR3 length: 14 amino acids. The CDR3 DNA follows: TGCAGCGTCTCAGTTGGCTCTGGGGCCAACATCCTGACTTTC. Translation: CSVSVGSGANILTF.

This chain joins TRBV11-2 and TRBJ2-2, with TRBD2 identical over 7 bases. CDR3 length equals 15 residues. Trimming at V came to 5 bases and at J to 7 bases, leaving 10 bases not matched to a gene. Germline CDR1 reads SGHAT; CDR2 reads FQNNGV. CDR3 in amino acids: CASSPSRGVIGELFF. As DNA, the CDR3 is TGTGCCAGCAGCCCCAGTCGGGGGGTAATCGGGGAGCTGTTTTTT.

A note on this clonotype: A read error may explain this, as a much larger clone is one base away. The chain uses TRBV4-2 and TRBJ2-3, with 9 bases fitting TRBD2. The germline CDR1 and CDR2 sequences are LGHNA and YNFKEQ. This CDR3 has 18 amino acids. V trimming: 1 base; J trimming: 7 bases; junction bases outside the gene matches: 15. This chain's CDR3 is CASSQGLALAGKLNTQYF. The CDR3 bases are TGTGCCAGCAGCCAAGGTCTGGCGCTAGCGGGGAAACTAAATACGCAGTATTTT.

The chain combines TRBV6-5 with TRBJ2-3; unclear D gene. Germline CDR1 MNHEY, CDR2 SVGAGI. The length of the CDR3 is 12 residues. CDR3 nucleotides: TGTGCTAGCCAGTCTATCACAGATACGCAGTATTTT. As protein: CASQSITDTQYF.

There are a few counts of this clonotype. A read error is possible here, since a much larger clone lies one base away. The CDR3 nucleotides read TGTGTCAGCACCGCGGACAGTAACTATGGCTACACCTTC. This codes for CVSTADSNYGYTF. The rearrangement uses TRBV12-3 or TRBV12-4 and TRBJ1-2; the D gene is possibly TRBD1 (6 bases). CDR3 size: 13 residues.

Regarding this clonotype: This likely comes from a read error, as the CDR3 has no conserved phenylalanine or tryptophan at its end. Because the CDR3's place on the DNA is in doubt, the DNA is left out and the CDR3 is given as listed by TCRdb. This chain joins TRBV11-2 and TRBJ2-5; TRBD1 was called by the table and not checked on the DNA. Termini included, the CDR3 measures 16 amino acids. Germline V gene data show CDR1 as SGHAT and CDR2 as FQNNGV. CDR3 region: CASSQTPGGGKESQHL.

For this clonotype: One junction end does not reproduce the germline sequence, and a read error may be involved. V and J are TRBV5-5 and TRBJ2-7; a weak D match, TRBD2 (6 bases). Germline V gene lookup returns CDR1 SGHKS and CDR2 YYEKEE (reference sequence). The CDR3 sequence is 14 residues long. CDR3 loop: CASSNHRDFYVQYF. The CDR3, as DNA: TGTGCCAGCAGCAATCACCGGGACTTCTACGTGCAGTACTTC.

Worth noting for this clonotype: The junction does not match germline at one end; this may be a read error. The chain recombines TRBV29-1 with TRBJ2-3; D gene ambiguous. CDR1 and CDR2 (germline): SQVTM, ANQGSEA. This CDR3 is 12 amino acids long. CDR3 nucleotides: TGCGGCGTTGCCCCTTCCACAGATACGCACTATTTT. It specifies CGVAPSTDTHYF.

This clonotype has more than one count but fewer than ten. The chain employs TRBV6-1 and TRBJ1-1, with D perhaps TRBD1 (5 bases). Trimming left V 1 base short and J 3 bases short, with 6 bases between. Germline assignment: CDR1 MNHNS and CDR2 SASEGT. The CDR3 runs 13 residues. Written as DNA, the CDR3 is TGTGCCAGCAGTGAAGTCAGGGACACTGAAGCTTTCTTT. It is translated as CASSEVRDTEAFF.

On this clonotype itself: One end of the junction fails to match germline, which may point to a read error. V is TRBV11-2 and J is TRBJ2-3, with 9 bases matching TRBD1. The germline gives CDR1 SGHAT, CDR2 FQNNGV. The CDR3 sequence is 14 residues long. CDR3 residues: CPSSFDRGTDTQYF. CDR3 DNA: TGTCCCAGCAGCTTCGACAGGGGGACAGATACGCAGTATTTT.

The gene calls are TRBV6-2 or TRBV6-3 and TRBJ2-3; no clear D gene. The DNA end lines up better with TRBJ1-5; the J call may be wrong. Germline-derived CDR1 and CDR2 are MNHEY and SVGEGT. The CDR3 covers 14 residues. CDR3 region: CASGSKREPDTQHF. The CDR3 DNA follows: TGTGCCAGCGGCTCCAAGCGGGAGCCAGATACGCAGCATTTT.

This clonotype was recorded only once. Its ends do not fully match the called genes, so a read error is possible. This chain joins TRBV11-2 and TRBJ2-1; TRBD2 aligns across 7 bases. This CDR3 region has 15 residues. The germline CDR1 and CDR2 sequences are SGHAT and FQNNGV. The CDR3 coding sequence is TGTGCTAGCAGCCCCCAGTGGGAGGGATTGGGTGAGCAGTTTTTC. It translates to CASSPQWEGLGEQFF.

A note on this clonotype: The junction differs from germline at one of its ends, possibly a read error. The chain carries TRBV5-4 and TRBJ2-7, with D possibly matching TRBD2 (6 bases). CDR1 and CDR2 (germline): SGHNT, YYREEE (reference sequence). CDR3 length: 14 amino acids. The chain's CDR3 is CDTQDGTLSCEQYF. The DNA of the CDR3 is TGTGACACCCAGGACGGGACTCTCTCCTGCGAGCAGTACTTC. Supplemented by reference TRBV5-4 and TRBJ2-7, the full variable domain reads ETGVTQSPTHLIKTRGQQVTLRCSSQSGHNTVSWYQQALGQGPQFIFQYYREEENGRGNFPPRFSGLQFPNYSSELNVNALELDDSALYLCDTQDGTLSCEQYFGPGTRLTVT.

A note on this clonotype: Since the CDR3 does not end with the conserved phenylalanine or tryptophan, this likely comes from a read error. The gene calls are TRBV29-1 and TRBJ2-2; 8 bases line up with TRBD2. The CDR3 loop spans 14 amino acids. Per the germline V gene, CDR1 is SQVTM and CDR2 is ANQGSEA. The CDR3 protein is CIVTLAANTGELFL. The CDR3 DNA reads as TGCATCGTTACACTAGCGGCTAACACCGGGGAGCTGTTTCTT.

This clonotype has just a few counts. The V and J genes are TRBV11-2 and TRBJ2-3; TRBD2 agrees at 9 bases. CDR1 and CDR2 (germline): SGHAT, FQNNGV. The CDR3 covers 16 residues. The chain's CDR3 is CASCLGAGGPWDTQYF. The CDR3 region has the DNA TGTGCTAGCTGCTTAGGGGCGGGAGGGCCATGGGATACGCAGTATTTT.

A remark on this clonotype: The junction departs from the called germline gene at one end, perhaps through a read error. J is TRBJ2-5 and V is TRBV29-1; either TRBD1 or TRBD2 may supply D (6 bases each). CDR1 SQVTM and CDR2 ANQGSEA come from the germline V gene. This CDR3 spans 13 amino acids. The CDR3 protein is CNAGGLRAETQYF. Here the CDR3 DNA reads TGCAACGCCGGGGGCCTTCGGGCGGAGACGCAGTACTTC.

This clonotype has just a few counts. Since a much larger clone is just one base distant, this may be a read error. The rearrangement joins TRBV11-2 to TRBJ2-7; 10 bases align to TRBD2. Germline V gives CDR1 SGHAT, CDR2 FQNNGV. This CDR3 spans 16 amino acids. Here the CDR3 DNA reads TGTACCAGCAGCTTAGAACCTAGCGGGAGCTGGGTCGAGCAGTACTTC. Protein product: CTSSLEPSGSWVEQYF.

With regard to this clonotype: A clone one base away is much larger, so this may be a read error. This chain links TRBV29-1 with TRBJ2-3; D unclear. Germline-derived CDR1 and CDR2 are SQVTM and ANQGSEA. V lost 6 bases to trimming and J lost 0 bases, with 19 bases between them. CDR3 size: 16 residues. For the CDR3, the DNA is TGCAGCGTCGCTGGAGTGGACGGACCTAGCACAGATACGCAGTATTTT. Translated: CSVAGVDGPSTDTQYF.

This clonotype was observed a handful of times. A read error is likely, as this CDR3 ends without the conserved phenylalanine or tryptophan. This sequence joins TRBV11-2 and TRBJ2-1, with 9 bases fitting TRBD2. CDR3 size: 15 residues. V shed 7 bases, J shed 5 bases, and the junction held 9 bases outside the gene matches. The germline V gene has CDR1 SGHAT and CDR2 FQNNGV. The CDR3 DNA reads TGTGCCAGCAACTTCGGACTAGCGAGAAACAATGAGCAGTTCCTC. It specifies CASNFGLARNNEQFL.

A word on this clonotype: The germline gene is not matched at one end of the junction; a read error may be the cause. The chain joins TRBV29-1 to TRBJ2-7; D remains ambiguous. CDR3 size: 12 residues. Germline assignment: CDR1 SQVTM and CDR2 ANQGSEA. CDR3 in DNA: TGCGGCGTCACGGTTAGCTCCTACGAGCAGTACTTT. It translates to CGVTVSSYEQYF.

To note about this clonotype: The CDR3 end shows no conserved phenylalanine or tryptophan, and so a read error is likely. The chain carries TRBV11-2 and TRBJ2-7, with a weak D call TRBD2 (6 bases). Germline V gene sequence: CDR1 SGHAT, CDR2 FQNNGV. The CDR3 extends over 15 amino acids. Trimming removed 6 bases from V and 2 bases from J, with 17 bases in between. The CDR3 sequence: CASRLGGTLPYEQYL. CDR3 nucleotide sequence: TGTGCCAGCAGGCTCGGCGGGACTCTACCCTACGAGCAGTACTTG.

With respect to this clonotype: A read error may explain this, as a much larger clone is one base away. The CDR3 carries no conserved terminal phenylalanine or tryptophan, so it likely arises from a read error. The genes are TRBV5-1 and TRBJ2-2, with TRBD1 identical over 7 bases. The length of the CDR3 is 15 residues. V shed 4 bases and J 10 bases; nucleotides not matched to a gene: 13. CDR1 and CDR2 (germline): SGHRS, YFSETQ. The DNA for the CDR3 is TGCGCCAGCAGCCCAGAGAACAGGGGTCACGAGGAGCTGTTTATT. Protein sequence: CASSPENRGHEELFI.